What follows are 10 T cell receptor beta chains derived from one specimen sequenced in a study of shared T cell receptors in the human thymus. Libraries were prepared by immunoSEQ multiplex PCR; TCRdb keeps only in-frame clonotypes and omits some of them. The profile shows hundreds of thousands of clones, about 95% of them singletons. Sequenced material: thymocytes. The receptor source for this set is a human donor.

This clone occurred a few times. The V call is TRBV9, the J call TRBJ2-1; TRBD2 is a possible D gene (5 bases). The CDR3 runs to 14 residues. Germline V gene lookup returns CDR1 SGDLS and CDR2 YYNGEE. V lost 4 bases and J lost 5, with 13 bases in between. CDR3: CASSPRTGNNEQFF. The CDR3 DNA is TGTGCCAGCAGCCCACGGACTGGCAACAATGAGCAGTTCTTC.

The CDR3 reads CASSKGTQYF. The CDR3 DNA sequence: TGTGCCAGCAGCAAGGGGACCCAGTACTTC. The chain uses TRBV28 and TRBJ2-5; the D is unclear. V lost 6 bases, J lost 7 bases, and 6 bases lay in between. This CDR3 region has 10 residues. Germline V gene data show CDR1 as MDHEN and CDR2 as SYDVKM. The variable domain in full, with the rest retrieved from reference TRBV28 and TRBJ2-5, is DVKVTQSSRYLVKRTGEKVFLECVQDMDHENMFWYRQDPGLGLRLIYFSYDVKMKEKGDIPEGYSVSREKKERFSLILESASTNQTSMYLCASSKGTQYFGPGTRLLVL.

The chain couples TRBV11-2 to TRBJ2-1, with D perhaps matching TRBD2 (5 bases). V was shortened by 2 bases and J by 2 bases, with 13 bases between the two germline ends. The CDR3 runs to 16 residues. The germline gives CDR1 SGHAT, CDR2 FQNNGV. CDR3 loop: CASSLPAAGAYNEQFF. CDR3 DNA sequence: TGTGCCAGCAGCTTACCCGCCGCGGGTGCCTACAATGAGCAGTTCTTC.

The chain couples TRBV18 to TRBJ2-7; tentatively, D is TRBD2 (6 bases). V shed 8 bases and J shed 3 bases, with 17 bases lying between them. The CDR3 extends over 14 amino acids. Germline loops: CDR1 KGHSH, CDR2 LQKENI. The CDR3 region is CASAYHRDFYEQYF. CDR3 nucleotides: TGTGCCAGCGCTTATCACCGGGACTTCTACGAGCAGTACTTC.

The genes are TRBV11-2 and TRBJ2-5, with a weak D call TRBD1 (7 bases). V shed 5 bases and J shed 3 bases, with 22 bases lying between them. The CDR3 spans 17 residues. In germline, CDR1 is SGHAT, CDR2 FQNNGV. The CDR3: CASSPRAGGPPKETQYF. The CDR3 DNA follows: TGTGCCAGCAGCCCTCGCGCAGGGGGGCCTCCCAAAGAGACCCAGTACTTC.

The V call is TRBV6-1, the J call TRBJ1-1; a weak D match, TRBD1 (6 bases). Trimming pared 10 bases from V and 3 bases from J, leaving 18 bases between. The germline V gene encodes CDR1 MNHNS and CDR2 SASEGT. The CDR3 contains 14 residues. The CDR3 DNA follows: TGTGCCACTATAGCAGGGGATCAGGACACTGAAGCTTTCTTT. It yields the protein CATIAGDQDTEAFF.

The chain is built from TRBV4-2 and TRBJ2-7, with D maybe TRBD2 (6 bases). V was trimmed by 0 bases and J by 7 bases, leaving 10 bases between them. The germline V gene encodes CDR1 LGHNA and CDR2 YNFKEQ. The CDR3 loop spans 13 amino acids. In DNA, the CDR3 is TGTGCCAGCAGCCAAGATCGGGAGAAGGAGCAGTACTTC. Translated, it gives CASSQDREKEQYF.

The chain combines TRBV4-3 with TRBJ2-1, with 7 positions matching TRBD1. This CDR3 region has 16 residues. Trimming removed 4 bases from V and 7 bases from J; junction bases left unmatched: 13. Germline V lookup: CDR1 LGHNA, CDR2 YSLEER. The CDR3 region has the DNA TGCGCCAGCAGCCTGGTGGCCCACAGGGGTGGGAATGAGCAGTTCTTC. This codes for CASSLVAHRGGNEQFF.

V usage is TRBV28 and J usage is TRBJ2-5; 7 nucleotides agree with TRBD2. Germline CDR1 is MDHEN and CDR2 is SYDVKM. The CDR3 covers 15 residues. V trimming: 3 bases; J trimming: 5 bases; junction bases outside the gene matches: 9. CDR3 nucleotides: TGTGCCAGCAGTTTGGCTAGCGGAGCGCCGGAGACCCAGTACTTC. Its translation is CASSLASGAPETQYF.

This chain connects TRBV7-3 to TRBJ2-3; TRBD2 matches 9 bases. The CDR3 runs 16 residues. The germline gives CDR1 SGHTA, CDR2 FQGTGA. V shed 0 bases, J shed 8 bases, and the junction held 9 bases outside the gene matches. CDR3 region: CASSLTYSGSRSTQYF. The CDR3 DNA sequence: TGTGCCAGCAGCTTAACTTATAGCGGGAGCAGGAGTACGCAGTATTTT. Filled out from reference TRBV7-3 and TRBJ2-3, the complete variable domain reads GAGVSQTPSNKVTEKGKYVELRCDPISGHTALYWYRQSLGQGPEFLIYFQGTGAADDSGLPNDRFFAVRPEGSVSTLKIQRTERGDSAVYLCASSLTYSGSRSTQYFGPGTRLTVL.